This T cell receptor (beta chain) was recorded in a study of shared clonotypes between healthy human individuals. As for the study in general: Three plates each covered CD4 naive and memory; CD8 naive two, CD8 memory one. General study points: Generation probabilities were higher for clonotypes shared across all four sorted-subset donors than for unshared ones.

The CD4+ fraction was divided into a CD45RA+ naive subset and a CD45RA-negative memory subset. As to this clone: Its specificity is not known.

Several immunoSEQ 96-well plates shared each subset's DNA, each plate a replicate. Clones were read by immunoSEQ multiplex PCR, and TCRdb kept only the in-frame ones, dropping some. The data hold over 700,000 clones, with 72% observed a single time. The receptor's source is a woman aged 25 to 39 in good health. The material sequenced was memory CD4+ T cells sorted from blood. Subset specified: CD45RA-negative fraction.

The CDR3: CASSSGLPYEQYF. DNA of the CDR3: TGCGCCAGCAGCTCGGGACTCCCCTACGAGCAGTACTTC. The genes are TRBV5-1 and TRBJ2-7; TRBD2 might be the D (6 bases). Germline loops: CDR1 SGHRS, CDR2 YFSETQ. V dropped 3 bases and J dropped 2 bases, with 9 bases sitting between them. The CDR3 sequence is 13 residues long.